The rows below give T cell receptor beta chains drawn from one sample of a study of blood T cell repertoires in COVID-19. Repertoires were generated with immunoSEQ multiplex PCR, while TCRdb's copy carries only in-frame clones and drops some. The sample shows 90,000 to 100,000 clones, about 80% of them seen only once. Input material: peripheral blood. The receptor set was obtained from a man between 65 and 80 years old with acute or convalescent COVID-19. Both conserved end residues are part of each CDR3. A clone size is listed for some rows: how often the clone was seen (once, few, many), or a class if it is expanded.

CDR3 | V | size | J
CASSHVTSFEQFF | TRBV5-4 | NA | TRBJ2-1
CASSLVGQGGDEQFF | TRBV5-1 | NA | TRBJ2-1
CASSPDRGRDYGYTF | TRBV2 | NA | TRBJ1-2
CASSTPGGNYGYTF | TRBV19 | NA | TRBJ1-2
CASRYLTSSYEQYF | TRBV27 | NA | TRBJ2-7
CASGMGGSIETQYF | TRBV7-7 | NA | TRBJ2-5
CASSSQGARGYTF | TRBV12-3/TRBV12-4 | few | TRBJ1-2
CSVGQGNSNEQYF | TRBV29-1 | NA | TRBJ2-7
CASSIDTGSQYF | TRBV5-4 | many | TRBJ2-5
CASSVSGHSYNEQFF | TRBV9 | NA | TRBJ2-1
CATSDLGTAGDEQYF | TRBV24-1 | NA | TRBJ2-7
CASSFLAARADTQYF | TRBV27 | once | TRBJ2-3
CASSAGATNEKLFF | TRBV6-5 | NA | TRBJ1-4
CASSVKGSAASTDTQYF | TRBV9 | NA | TRBJ2-3
CAWSVPGAEAFF | TRBV30 | NA | TRBJ1-1
CASSTHSPTDTQYF | TRBV25-1 | many | TRBJ2-3
CASSPTDGTRRISYNEQFF | TRBV5-1 | NA | TRBJ2-1
CASSAGGSYNSPLHF | TRBV2 | NA | TRBJ1-6
CARPGAGGSGTQYF | TRBV19 | few | TRBJ2-3
CASSQDPSAGHEQYF | TRBV3-1/TRBV3-2 | NA | TRBJ2-7
CASSLARQETQYF | TRBV11-2 | once | TRBJ2-5
CASTQSVSTDTQYF | TRBV11-2 | few | TRBJ2-3